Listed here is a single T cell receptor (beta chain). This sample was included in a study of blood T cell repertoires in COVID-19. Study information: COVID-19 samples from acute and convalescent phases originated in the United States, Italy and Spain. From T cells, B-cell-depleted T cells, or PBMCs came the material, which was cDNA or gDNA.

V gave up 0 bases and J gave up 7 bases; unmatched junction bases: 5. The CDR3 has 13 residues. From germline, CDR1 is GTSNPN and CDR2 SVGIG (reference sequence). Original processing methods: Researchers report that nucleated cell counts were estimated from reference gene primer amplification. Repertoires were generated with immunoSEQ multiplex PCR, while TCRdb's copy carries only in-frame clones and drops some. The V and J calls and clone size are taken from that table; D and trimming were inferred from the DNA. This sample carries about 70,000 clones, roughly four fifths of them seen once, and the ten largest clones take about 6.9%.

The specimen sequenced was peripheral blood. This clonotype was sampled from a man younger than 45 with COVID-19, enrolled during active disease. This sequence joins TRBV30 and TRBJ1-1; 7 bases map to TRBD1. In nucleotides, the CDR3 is TGTGCCTGGAGTGTAGGGGACAGACGTGAAGCTTTCTTT. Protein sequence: CAWSVGDRREAFF.